Presented here are 25 T cell receptor beta chains from one specimen sequenced in a study of cytomegalovirus exposure and HLA in healthy donors (TCRdb year 2017). Libraries were prepared through the immunoSEQ multiplex PCR assay. A mixture of 60 forward primers for TCR Vbeta segments and 13 reverse primers for TCR Jbeta segments was used in the multiplex PCR. TCRdb retrieved this table from immuneACCESS and kept in-frame rearrangements only. Not all clones are present; in checked studies, unresolved V genes account for under half, and no reason is known for the remainder. The sample includes 100,000 to 150,000 clones, with 15% to 20% observed a single time. About 3.1% of the sample rests with the top ten. Sequencing was done on a sample of PBMCs. These receptor sequences come from a female donor in good health and CMV-seropositive.

This chain uses TRBV4-2 with TRBJ1-4, with 9 bases aligning to TRBD1. Germline assignment: CDR1 LGHNA and CDR2 YNFKEQ. This CDR3 is 17 amino acids long. The V and J ends lost 1 base and 4 bases, in that order; junction bases with no gene match: 7. CDR3 nucleotides: TGTGCCAGCAGCCAAGGGGACAGGGCTCTACTTAATGAAAAACTGTTTTTT. This encodes CASSQGDRALLNEKLFF.

This clone occurred a few times. This rearrangement joins TRBV19 to TRBJ2-7, with 9 bases identical to TRBD1. The J segment lost 2 bases and the V segment lost 9 bases, leaving 8 bases of the junction unmatched. Germline V gene sequence: CDR1 LNHDA, CDR2 SQIVND (reference sequence). There are 14 residues in the CDR3. The CDR3 coding sequence is TGTGCCAGCCAACCGGGACAGGGTCCCTACGAGCAGTACTTC. Translation: CASQPGQGPYEQYF. Variable domain in full (rest from reference TRBV19 and TRBJ2-7): DGGITQSPKYLFRKEGQNVTLSCEQNLNHDAMYWYRQDPGQGLRLIYYSQIVNDFQKGDIAEGYSVSREKKESFPLTVTSAQKNPTAFYLCASQPGQGPYEQYFGPGTRLTVT.

The sample holds a few counts of this clone. The rearrangement joins TRBV28 to TRBJ1-2; D is possibly TRBD1 (5 bases). The V end was cut by 6 bases, the J end by 3 bases, with 11 bases between. CDR1 MDHEN and CDR2 SYDVKM come from the germline V gene. CDR3 size: 13 residues. CDR3 region: CASRVGGDYGYTF. The CDR3 nucleotides read TGTGCCAGCAGGGTCGGGGGGGACTATGGCTACACCTTC.

The chain joins TRBV7-2 to TRBJ1-2; D gene uncertain. CDR3 length: 15 amino acids. Trimming pared 5 bases from V and 1 base from J, leaving 14 bases between. From germline, CDR1 is SGHTA and CDR2 FQGNSA. DNA of the CDR3: TGTGCCAGCAGCGTACCTCGCGGCCTTAACTATGGCTACACCTTC. This encodes CASSVPRGLNYGYTF. The full variable domain, with the rest looked up from reference TRBV7-2 and TRBJ1-2, is GAGVSQSPSNKVTEKGKDVELRCDPISGHTALYWYRQSLGQGLEFLIYFQGNSAPDKSGLPSDRFSAERTGGSVSTLTIQRTQQEDSAVYLCASSVPRGLNYGYTFGSGTRLTVV.

This sequence joins TRBV7-2 and TRBJ2-1; D may be TRBD1 (6 bases). Germline lookup yields CDR1 SGHTA and CDR2 FQGNSA. V lost 4 bases, J lost 0 bases, and 10 bases lay in between. The CDR3 has 15 amino acids. The CDR3, as DNA: TGTGCCAGCAGCTCATGGGGACACTCCTACAATGAGCAGTTCTTC. It translates to CASSSWGHSYNEQFF.

The J gene is TRBJ1-1, the V gene TRBV18; 7 bases map to TRBD1. J was trimmed by 5 bases and V by 4 bases; bases with no gene match: 10. The length of the CDR3 is 15 residues. Per germline, CDR1 KGHSH and CDR2 LQKENI. The CDR3 spells CASSRLTGKKTEAFF. In DNA form, the CDR3 reads TGTGCCAGCTCACGGTTGACAGGGAAGAAAACTGAAGCTTTCTTT. Looking up the rest from reference TRBV18 and TRBJ1-1 gives the full variable domain: NAGVMQNPRHLVRRRGQEARLRCSPMKGHSHVYWYRQLPEEGLKFMVYLQKENIIDESGMPKERFSAEFPKEGPSILRIQQVVRGDSAAYFCASSRLTGKKTEAFFGQGTRLTVV.

J is TRBJ1-5 and V is TRBV2; a weak D match, TRBD1 (5 bases). V lost 4 bases to trimming and J lost 7 bases, with 14 bases between them. Germline values: CDR1 SNHLY, CDR2 FYNNEI. The CDR3 extends over 14 amino acids. CDR3 bases: TGTGCCAGCAGTGGGTTAGGGGTTGGGCAGCCCCAGCATTTT. Translation: CASSGLGVGQPQHF.

The rearrangement uses TRBV28 and TRBJ2-7, with 7 bases fitting TRBD1. CDR3 length: 14 residues. From germline, CDR1 is MDHEN and CDR2 SYDVKM. V gave up 6 bases and J gave up 4 bases; unmatched junction bases: 9. The CDR3 DNA reads as TGTGCCAGCAGCCCCATGACAGGGAAATACGAGCAGTACTTC. Protein sequence: CASSPMTGKYEQYF. The variable domain in full, with the rest retrieved from reference TRBV28 and TRBJ2-7, is DVKVTQSSRYLVKRTGEKVFLECVQDMDHENMFWYRQDPGLGLRLIYFSYDVKMKEKGDIPEGYSVSREKKERFSLILESASTNQTSMYLCASSPMTGKYEQYFGPGTRLTVT.

A few counts support this clone. The gene calls are TRBV28 and TRBJ1-1; perhaps TRBD1 as D (5 bases). This CDR3 has 13 amino acids. V was shortened by 2 bases and J by 5 bases, with 9 bases between the two germline ends. The germline V gene encodes CDR1 MDHEN and CDR2 SYDVKM. The CDR3 region is CASSLAGRTEAFF. The CDR3 coding sequence is TGTGCCAGCAGTTTAGCAGGGAGGACTGAAGCTTTCTTT.

This clone was counted between two and nine times. This chain uses TRBV25-1 with TRBJ1-2, with D possibly TRBD1 on 5 matching bases. Trimming stripped 3 bases from V and 5 bases from J, with 13 bases between. The CDR3 consists of 14 residues. Germline CDR1 reads MGHDK; CDR2 reads SYGVNS. DNA of the CDR3: TGTGCCAGCAGTGAGGGGACGGAGGGATATGGCTACACCTTC. Translation: CASSEGTEGYGYTF.

This clone was picked up a small number of times. The gene calls are TRBV21-1 and TRBJ1-2; the DNA was not compared with TRBD1, the D call given in the table. TRBV21-1 is given as a pseudogene. This CDR3 spans 15 amino acids. This CDR3 reads CASSVWDRGNYGYTF. CDR3 coding DNA: TGTGCCAGCAGCGTATGGGACAGGGGGAACTATGGCTACACCTTC.

This clone appeared a few times. The chain uses TRBV9 and TRBJ2-1; D not certain. Trimming cost V 0 bases and J 7 bases, with 8 bases left between them. Germline V gene lookup returns CDR1 SGDLS and CDR2 YYNGEE. CDR3 length equals 13 residues. In DNA form, the CDR3 reads TGTGCCAGCAGCGTAGCCCCTAGGAATGAGCAGTTCTTC. Its protein product is CASSVAPRNEQFF.

This clone showed up just a few times. One end of the junction is discordant with germline, which a read error may explain. The J gene is TRBJ1-2, the V gene TRBV29-1; TRBD1 is a possible D gene (5 bases). Looked up from germline, CDR1 is SQVTM and CDR2 is ANQGSEA. CDR3 length equals 10 residues. The DNA for the CDR3 is TGCAGCGCCGGTCAGGGTGCTCCCGCCTTC. It is translated as CSAGQGAPAF. Supplemented by reference TRBV29-1 and TRBJ1-2, the full variable domain reads SAVISQKPSRDICQRGTSLTIQCQVDSQVTMMFWYRQQPGQSLTLIATANQGSEATYESGFVIDKFPISRPNLTFSTLTVSNMSPEDSSIYLCSAGQGAPAFGSGTRLTVV.

In its sample, this clone was seen a few times. V and J are TRBV11-3 and TRBJ2-2, with 9 positions matching TRBD1. V was pared by 4 bases and J by 3 bases, with 6 bases of the junction left unmatched. The CDR3 loop spans 16 amino acids. Germline-derived CDR1 and CDR2 are SGHNT and YENEEA. CDR3 DNA: TGTGCCAGCAGCTCGTCACAGGGGGCGGACACCGGGGAGCTGTTTTTT. This gives the protein CASSSSQGADTGELFF.

This clone was picked up a small number of times. The V gene is TRBV7-6, the J gene TRBJ2-3; 10 bases align to TRBD2. CDR3 length: 18 amino acids. CDR1 SGHVS and CDR2 FNYEAQ come from the germline V gene. V lost 2 bases, J lost 2 bases, and 10 bases stayed unmatched. This CDR3 is CASSLNRPSGGNTDTQYF. The CDR3 region has the DNA TGTGCCAGCAGCTTAAATAGGCCTAGCGGGGGAAACACAGATACGCAGTATTTT.

The gene calls are TRBV2 and TRBJ2-7; tentative D call: TRBD1 (5 bases). The CDR3 has 15 residues. Per the germline V gene, CDR1 is SNHLY and CDR2 is FYNNEI. V was cut by 3 bases and J by 0 bases, with 12 bases left in between. The CDR3 DNA reads TGTGCCAGCAGTGAGAGTGGCAGGGACTCCTACGAGCAGTACTTC. It specifies CASSESGRDSYEQYF.

V is TRBV4-2 and J is TRBJ1-2, with a possible D match to TRBD1 (6 bases). Trimming stripped 4 bases from V and 8 bases from J, with 17 bases between. This CDR3 is 14 amino acids long. CDR1 is LGHNA and CDR2 is YNFKEQ in the germline V gene. The CDR3, as DNA: TGTGCCAGCAGCCTAGGCGCAGGGGATGACGGCTACACCTTC. Translating gives CASSLGAGDDGYTF.

V and J are TRBV5-5 and TRBJ1-5; 7 nucleotides match TRBD1. With 5 bases clipped from V and 4 bases from J, the junction kept 9 bases outside the gene matches. This CDR3 is built from 15 residues. Looked up from germline, CDR1 is SGHKS and CDR2 is YYEKEE (reference sequence). The CDR3 DNA reads TGTGCCAGCAGTTTTTCCGGGACAGATAATCAGCCCCAGCATTTT. Its translation is CASSFSGTDNQPQHF.

This clone was counted a few times. The rearrangement uses TRBV7-9 and TRBJ1-6, with a tentative D call TRBD1 (6 bases). Trimming removed 2 bases from V and 5 bases from J, with 10 bases in between. Germline lookup yields CDR1 SEHNR and CDR2 FQNEAQ (reference sequence). The CDR3 is made up of 15 amino acids. The CDR3: CASSLLGQNNSPLHF. The CDR3 coding sequence is TGTGCCAGCAGCTTACTCGGACAGAATAATTCACCCCTCCACTTT.

The V call is TRBV18, the J call TRBJ2-7; weak D call: TRBD2 (5 bases). This CDR3 spans 13 amino acids. Germline CDR1 and CDR2: KGHSH and LQKENI. V was cut by 6 bases and J by 4 bases, with 13 bases left in between. The CDR3 loop reads CASSHTRGYEQYF. In DNA, the CDR3 is TGTGCCAGCTCGCACACGAGAGGGTACGAGCAGTACTTC.

This clone was detected only a few times. The CDR3 region has the DNA TGTGCCAGCAGTTTATTGGGCTCCCTCCCAGGGAATGAGCAGTTCTTC. Translated: CASSLLGSLPGNEQFF. The chain has TRBV27 and TRBJ2-1; possible D gene TRBD1, 5 bases. The germline V gene encodes CDR1 MNHEY and CDR2 SMNVEV (reference sequence). The CDR3 is 16 amino acids. The ends were cut back, 1 base at V and 7 bases at J, with 17 bases in the middle.

In this sample, this clone turned up a few times. The chain uses TRBV5-4 and TRBJ2-5; 8 positions agree with TRBD2. This CDR3 comprises 15 residues. Germline V gene sequence: CDR1 SGHNT, CDR2 YYREEE (reference sequence). J was trimmed by 0 bases and V by 5 bases; bases with no gene match: 6. DNA for the CDR3: TGTGCCAGCAGTGGTCCAGCGGGAGACCAAGAGACCCAGTACTTC. It is translated as CASSGPAGDQETQYF.

V gene TRBV5-8 combines with J gene TRBJ2-7; D unclear. V gave up 1 base and J gave up 0 bases, with 11 bases separating them. This CDR3 is built from 15 residues. Germline V gene lookup returns CDR1 SGHTS and CDR2 YDEGEE. CDR3 sequence: CASSLQAVTSYEQYF. The CDR3 DNA reads TGTGCCAGCAGCTTGCAGGCAGTAACCTCCTACGAGCAGTACTTC.

This rearrangement joins TRBV5-6 to TRBJ2-1, with a weak D call TRBD2 (6 bases). Trimming left V 3 bases short and J 9 bases short, with 7 bases between. The CDR3 is 11 residues long. Germline V gene lookup returns CDR1 SGHDT and CDR2 YYEEEE. The CDR3: CASSWDSEQFF. The CDR3 coding sequence is TGTGCCAGCAGCTGGGACTCTGAGCAGTTCTTC. The full variable domain, rest sourced from reference TRBV5-6 and TRBJ2-1, is DAGVTQSPTHLIKTRGQQVTLRCSPKSGHDTVSWYQQALGQGPQFIFQYYEEEERQRGNFPDRFSGHQFPNYSSELNVNALLLGDSALYLCASSWDSEQFFGPGTRLTVL.

This clone occurred a few times. This chain links TRBV11-2 with TRBJ2-4; no clear D. Germline CDR1 is SGHAT and CDR2 is FQNNGV. The ends were cut back, 5 bases at V and 7 bases at J, with 6 bases in the middle. This CDR3 has 11 amino acids. CDR3 in amino acids: CASSAVNIQYF. Written as DNA, the CDR3 is TGTGCCAGCAGCGCAGTTAACATTCAGTACTTC.